This passage covers 14 T cell receptor beta chains from one sample sequenced in a study of PD-L1 blockade in urothelial cancer. Sequencing used immunoSEQ multiplex PCR; TCRdb keeps in-frame clones, though not all of them. The sample has about 51,000 clones; around 88% are singletons. This sample comprised PBMCs, obtained around atezolizumab (anti-PD-L1) treatment. These receptors all come from a man between 60 and 75 years old with urothelial cancer.

The chain joins TRBV11-3 to TRBJ2-2; D uncertain. Germline lookup yields CDR1 SGHNT and CDR2 YENEEA. V lost 3 bases to trimming and J lost 7 bases, with 12 bases between them. The CDR3 sequence is 14 residues long. The CDR3: CASSFVSKNGELFF. In DNA, the CDR3 is TGTGCCAGCAGCTTCGTTAGCAAAAACGGGGAGCTGTTTTTT.

The CDR3 nucleotides read TGTGCCAGCAGTCCCGAGCGACGACCCTATGACGAGCAGTACTTC. It yields the protein CASSPERRPYDEQYF. The chain employs TRBV7-9 and TRBJ2-7; D unclear. V lost 6 bases and J 5 bases, leaving 20 bases between the germline ends. This CDR3 has 15 amino acids. The germline gives CDR1 SEHNR, CDR2 FQNEAQ (reference sequence). The variable domain in full, with the rest retrieved from reference TRBV7-9 and TRBJ2-7, is DTGVSQNPRHKITKRGQNVTFRCDPISEHNRLYWYRQTLGQGPEFLTYFQNEAQLEKSRLLSDRFSAERPKGSFSTLEIQRTEQGDSAMYLCASSPERRPYDEQYFGPGTRLTVT.

CDR3 in amino acids: CASSMGDNLHGYTF. In DNA form, the CDR3 reads TGTGCCAGTAGTATGGGAGACAATTTGCATGGCTACACCTTC. This sequence joins TRBV19 and TRBJ1-2; unclear D gene. Looked up from germline, CDR1 is LNHDA and CDR2 is SQIVND (reference sequence). The CDR3 contains 14 residues. With 3 bases removed from V and 6 bases from J, the gap between germline ends came to 14 bases.

This clone was counted a single time. The V gene is TRBV28, the J gene TRBJ1-5; 8 bases agree with TRBD1. Trimming at V came to 7 bases and at J to 6 bases, leaving 8 bases not matched to a gene. Germline assignment: CDR1 MDHEN and CDR2 SYDVKM. This CDR3 contains 14 residues. DNA of the CDR3: TGTGCCAGCATTCCCTGGACAGGGATTCAGCCCCAGCATTTT. This sequence encodes CASIPWTGIQPQHF.

This clone was counted only a few times. The rearrangement joins TRBV2 to TRBJ1-6, with TRBD1 matching over 9 bases. V shed 5 bases and J 7 bases; nucleotides not matched to a gene: 6. Germline V CDR1 and CDR2: SNHLY, FYNNEI. The CDR3 runs to 15 residues. The CDR3 sequence: CASSPGQGVNSPLHF. In nucleotides, the CDR3 is TGTGCCAGCAGTCCGGGACAGGGAGTAAATTCACCCCTCCACTTT.

The chain combines TRBV15 with TRBJ2-7; the D gene is possibly TRBD2 (6 bases). The CDR3 runs to 16 residues. The V end lost 0 bases, the J end lost 2 bases, and 14 bases lay between the germline ends. CDR1 and CDR2 from the germline V gene are LNHNV and YYDKDF (reference sequence). The CDR3 loop is CATSRDAGIKTYEQYF. CDR3 sequence (DNA): TGTGCCACCAGCAGAGATGCGGGGATCAAGACCTACGAGCAGTACTTC. Combining the CDR3 with reference TRBV15 and TRBJ2-7 gives the whole variable domain DAMVIQNPRYQVTQFGKPVTLSCSQTLNHNVMYWYQQKSSQAPKLLFHYYDKDFNNEADTPDNFQSRRPNTSFCFLDIRSPGLGDTAMYLCATSRDAGIKTYEQYFGPGTRLTVT.

The chain links TRBV29-1 to TRBJ2-1; D is unresolved. The ends were cut back, 7 bases at V and 4 bases at J, with 17 bases in the middle. The CDR3 has 14 amino acids. CDR1 SQVTM and CDR2 ANQGSEA come from the germline V gene. The CDR3 nucleotides read TGCAGCGCCTCATCTACAGAACCTTACAATGAGCAGTTCTTC. Its protein is CSASSTEPYNEQFF.

V is TRBV7-2 and J is TRBJ2-5; D may be TRBD2 (6 bases). Germline-derived CDR1 and CDR2 are SGHTA and FQGNSA. V was cut by 6 bases and J by 7 bases, with 9 bases left in between. This CDR3 is built from 11 residues. The CDR3 nucleotides read TGTGCCAGCAGGGCCGGGGGGACCCAGTACTTC. This sequence encodes CASRAGGTQYF.

CDR3 bases: TGCGCCAGCCGACAGGGGCCTGATGAAAAACTGTTTTTT. It is translated as CASRQGPDEKLFF. This chain connects TRBV5-1 to TRBJ1-4; TRBD1 aligns across 8 bases. The CDR3 runs 13 residues. Germline loops: CDR1 SGHRS, CDR2 YFSETQ. The J segment lost 6 bases and the V segment lost 7 bases, leaving 5 bases of the junction unmatched.

DNA of the CDR3: TGTGCCAGCAGCTTAAACAGGGAGAAAGAGACCCAGTACTTC. It encodes CASSLNREKETQYF. The V gene is TRBV11-2, the J gene TRBJ2-5; the D gene is possibly TRBD1 (6 bases). The CDR3 is 14 amino acids. CDR1 and CDR2 (germline): SGHAT, FQNNGV. Trimming pared 2 bases from V and 3 bases from J, leaving 10 bases between.

The V and J genes are TRBV13 and TRBJ2-7, with 16 positions matching TRBD2. This CDR3 has 18 amino acids. Germline V lookup: CDR1 PRHDT, CDR2 FYEKMQ (reference sequence). V was pared by 3 bases and J by 6 bases, with 11 bases of the junction left unmatched. CDR3: CASSFTRHGTSGRVEQYF. The CDR3 DNA reads TGTGCCAGCAGCTTCACAAGGCACGGGACTAGCGGGAGGGTCGAGCAGTACTTC. Looking up the rest from reference TRBV13 and TRBJ2-7 gives the full variable domain: AAGVIQSPRHLIKEKRETATLKCYPIPRHDTVYWYQQGPGQDPQFLISFYEKMQSDKGSIPDRFSAQQFSDYHSELNMSSLELGDSALYFCASSFTRHGTSGRVEQYFGPGTRLTVT.

The chain combines TRBV5-1 with TRBJ2-1; a weak D match, TRBD1 (7 bases). Germline values: CDR1 SGHRS, CDR2 YFSETQ. Deletions cut 4 bases from V and 6 bases from J, with 29 bases between. This CDR3 spans 19 amino acids. The CDR3 reads CASSPYVHGGNRGFNEQFF. The CDR3 DNA reads TGCGCCAGCAGCCCCTACGTACACGGGGGCAACAGGGGTTTCAATGAGCAGTTCTTC. Filled out from reference TRBV5-1 and TRBJ2-1, the complete variable domain reads KAGVTQTPRYLIKTRGQQVTLSCSPISGHRSVSWYQQTPGQGLQFLFEYFSETQRNKGNFPGRFSGRQFSNSRSEMNVSTLELGDSALYLCASSPYVHGGNRGFNEQFFGPGTRLTVL.

The chain couples TRBV5-5 to TRBJ2-7, with 8 positions matching TRBD1. This CDR3 comprises 14 residues. Trimming at V came to 4 bases and at J to 2 bases, leaving 5 bases not matched to a gene. The germline V gene has CDR1 SGHKS and CDR2 YYEKEE (reference sequence). CDR3 in DNA: TGTGCCAGCAGCAACCCGGGACAGGCCTACGAGCAGTACTTC. Translating it yields CASSNPGQAYEQYF.

V usage is TRBV18 and J usage is TRBJ1-1, with 7 bases aligning to TRBD1. The J segment lost 3 bases and the V segment lost 6 bases, leaving 10 bases of the junction unmatched. This CDR3 spans 15 amino acids. The germline V gene has CDR1 KGHSH and CDR2 LQKENI. CDR3 protein: CASSGGQSGDTEAFF. CDR3 coding DNA: TGTGCCAGCTCGGGGGGACAGTCGGGGGACACTGAAGCTTTCTTT.